These 23 T cell receptor beta chains share one sample of origin, sequenced in a study of chemoradiotherapy in HPV16-positive cancers. Sequenced by immunoSEQ multiplex PCR; TCRdb stores in-frame clones only, minus some. The repertoire holds about 5,400 clones, with about 91% as singletons. Source: blood, taken from a patient who underwent chemoradiotherapy. All receptors derive from a human donor with HPV-associated anogenital cancer.

The rearrangement uses TRBV5-1 and TRBJ2-5; 9 nucleotides line up with TRBD1. Losses at the gene ends were 1 base for V and 5 bases for J; bases not matched to a gene: 6. The CDR3 is made up of 15 amino acids. The germline gives CDR1 SGHRS, CDR2 YFSETQ. The CDR3 sequence: CASSLTTGGAETQYF. In DNA, the CDR3 is TGCGCCAGCAGCTTGACGACAGGGGGAGCGGAGACCCAGTACTTC.

The chain uses TRBV9 and TRBJ2-7, with D perhaps TRBD2 (5 bases). V dropped 2 bases and J dropped 0 bases, with 9 bases sitting between them. The CDR3 covers 14 residues. The germline gives CDR1 SGDLS, CDR2 YYNGEE. The DNA of the CDR3 is TGTGCCAGCAGCGTCACGGGATTCTCCTACGAGCAGTACTTC. Amino acids: CASSVTGFSYEQYF.

The CDR3 is CASSYLRGAGNSPLHF. CDR3 in DNA: TGTGCCAGCAGTTACCTTCGGGGCGCGGGAAATTCACCCCTCCACTTT. The V call is TRBV6-5, the J call TRBJ1-6; D perhaps matches TRBD1 (5 bases). This CDR3 has 16 amino acids. V gave up 2 bases and J gave up 7 bases, with 15 bases separating them. In germline, CDR1 is MNHEY, CDR2 SVGAGI.

The rearrangement uses TRBV6-5 and TRBJ2-3; D is tentatively TRBD1 or TRBD2 (5 bases each). Germline V CDR1 and CDR2: MNHEY, SVGAGI. The CDR3 has 16 amino acids. V lost 4 bases, J lost 0 bases, and 14 bases lay in between. The CDR3 protein is CASSSPRGPSTDTQYF. In DNA form, the CDR3 reads TGTGCCAGCAGTTCCCCGAGGGGCCCTAGCACAGATACGCAGTATTTT.

This sequence joins TRBV5-1 and TRBJ1-4, with D unclear. The V gene lost 4 bases and the J gene lost 6 bases, with 13 bases spanning the gap. Per the germline V gene, CDR1 is SGHRS and CDR2 is YFSETQ. CDR3 length: 14 amino acids. In DNA form, the CDR3 reads TGCGCCAGCAGCCCCCAAGGGCAGGATGAAAAACTGTTTTTT. It is translated as CASSPQGQDEKLFF.

The chain couples TRBV5-1 to TRBJ2-3; possibly TRBD2 for D (5 bases). Germline lookup yields CDR1 SGHRS and CDR2 YFSETQ. CDR3 length: 16 amino acids. The V gene lost 4 bases and the J gene lost 5 bases, with 20 bases spanning the gap. The chain's CDR3 is CASSLGEGQQKDTQYF. The CDR3 bases are TGCGCCAGCAGCCTAGGCGAGGGCCAACAAAAAGATACGCAGTATTTT.

J is TRBJ2-7 and V is TRBV13; 15 nucleotides align to TRBD2. Germline V gene data show CDR1 as PRHDT and CDR2 as FYEKMQ (reference sequence). This CDR3 comprises 18 residues. After removal of 5 bases from V and 3 bases from J, the junction contained 11 bases not matched to a gene. CDR3 coding DNA: TGTGCCAGCAGCCTCAAATTTCCGGGACTAGCGGGAGGCTACGAGCAGTACTTC. This codes for CASSLKFPGLAGGYEQYF.

V and J are TRBV11-2 and TRBJ2-3; D is perhaps TRBD2 (5 bases). The length of the CDR3 is 15 residues. Trimming left V 5 bases short and J 4 bases short, with 16 bases between. From germline, CDR1 is SGHAT and CDR2 FQNNGV. CDR3 region: CASSTVRGRADTQYF. CDR3 bases: TGTGCCAGCAGCACCGTCCGGGGTAGGGCAGATACGCAGTATTTT.

V gene TRBV11-2 combines with J gene TRBJ1-3; 8 positions match TRBD1. Germline CDR1 and CDR2: SGHAT and FQNNGV. The V segment lost 4 bases and the J segment 1 base; nucleotides outside the gene matches: 3. CDR3 size: 15 residues. This CDR3 is CASSWDRPSGNTIYF. CDR3 sequence (DNA): TGTGCCAGCAGCTGGGACAGGCCATCTGGAAACACCATATATTTT.

The CDR3 DNA follows: TGTGCCTGGTCCAGGGGATCTGGAAACACCATATATTTT. Protein: CAWSRGSGNTIYF. This sequence joins TRBV30 and TRBJ1-3; D may be TRBD1 (6 bases). This CDR3 has 13 amino acids. Per the germline V gene, CDR1 is GTSNPN and CDR2 is SVGIG (reference sequence). V dropped 5 bases and J dropped 1 base, with 9 bases sitting between them.

As DNA, the CDR3 is TGCAGTGCTATGGGGACAGGCGAGCAGTACTTC. Its protein is CSAMGTGEQYF. The V call is TRBV20-1, the J call TRBJ2-7; 8 nucleotides agree with TRBD1. The CDR3 runs 11 residues. With V trimmed by 4 bases and J by 6 bases, 2 bases remained unmatched. Germline V gives CDR1 DFQATT, CDR2 SNEGSKA (reference sequence).

The chain joins TRBV6-5 to TRBJ1-2; D not certain. Trimming removed 0 bases from V and 2 bases from J, with 10 bases in between. Germline V gene data show CDR1 as MNHEY and CDR2 as SVGAGI. This CDR3 region has 15 residues. The CDR3 reads CASSYSGVPNYGYTF. As DNA, the CDR3 is TGTGCCAGCAGTTACTCGGGCGTTCCGAACTATGGCTACACCTTC.

CDR3 in DNA: TGTGCCAGCTGGGCAGGGGATACGGGAAACACCATATATTTT. Translated, it gives CASWAGDTGNTIYF. This chain connects TRBV7-9 to TRBJ1-3; maybe TRBD1 (6 bases). V lost 8 bases and J lost 4, with 15 bases in between. This CDR3 is built from 14 residues. In germline, CDR1 is SEHNR, CDR2 FQNEAQ (reference sequence).

This clone was seen a handful of times. The genes are TRBV30 and TRBJ1-2; no definite D call. The ends were cut back, 1 base at V and 8 bases at J, with 8 bases in the middle. CDR1 is GTSNPN, CDR2 SVGIG, per germline (reference sequence). The CDR3 totals 11 residues. The chain's CDR3 is CAWSEGSGYTF. The CDR3 region has the DNA TGTGCCTGGAGTGAAGGAAGCGGCTACACCTTC. Complete variable domain (other parts from reference TRBV30 and TRBJ1-2): SQTIHQWPATLVQPVGSPLSLECTVEGTSNPNLYWYRQAAGRGLQLLFYSVGIGQISSEVPQNLSASRPQDRQFILSSKKLLLSDSGFYLCAWSEGSGYTFGSGTRLTVV.

The V gene is TRBV5-1, the J gene TRBJ1-2; D is perhaps TRBD1 (5 bases). V was clipped by 0 bases and J by 0 bases, with 9 bases between them. CDR1 is SGHRS, CDR2 YFSETQ, per germline. The CDR3 totals 15 residues. The CDR3 region is CASSLGGPANYGYTF. The CDR3 nucleotides are TGCGCCAGCAGCTTGGGGGGACCAGCTAACTATGGCTACACCTTC.

This chain joins TRBV5-1 and TRBJ1-6, with D possibly being TRBD1 (5 bases). V dropped 5 bases and J dropped 7 bases, with 16 bases sitting between them. The CDR3 contains 15 residues. From germline, CDR1 is SGHRS and CDR2 YFSETQ. CDR3 DNA sequence: TGCGCCAGCAGTTCCCAGGGTGGGGGGAATTCACCCCTCCACTTT. The encoded protein is CASSSQGGGNSPLHF.

V gene TRBV29-1 combines with J gene TRBJ1-2, with D possibly matching TRBD1 (5 bases). Trimming removed 4 bases from V and 10 bases from J, with 16 bases in between. Per germline, CDR1 SQVTM and CDR2 ANQGSEA. The CDR3 has 12 amino acids. For the CDR3, the DNA is TGCAGCGTTGCGACAGACCAGTTGAACTACACCTTC. Encoded protein: CSVATDQLNYTF.

The chain recombines TRBV18 with TRBJ2-7, with 7 bases fitting TRBD1. CDR3 length equals 14 residues. Unmatched junction bases numbered 12, after V lost 8 bases and J lost 5 bases. In germline, CDR1 is KGHSH, CDR2 LQKENI. As DNA, the CDR3 is TGTGCCAGCCGACAGGGCATAGGGTTGGACGAGCAGTACTTC. Amino acid sequence: CASRQGIGLDEQYF. The full variable domain, rest sourced from reference TRBV18 and TRBJ2-7, is NAGVMQNPRHLVRRRGQEARLRCSPMKGHSHVYWYRQLPEEGLKFMVYLQKENIIDESGMPKERFSAEFPKEGPSILRIQQVVRGDSAAYFCASRQGIGLDEQYFGPGTRLTVT.

The count of this clone is one. The rearrangement joins TRBV25-1 to TRBJ2-7; tentatively, D is TRBD2 (6 bases). The germline CDR1 and CDR2 sequences are MGHDK and SYGVNS. Trimming took 4 bases from V and 3 from J, leaving 19 bases between them. This CDR3 is 16 amino acids long. The CDR3 protein is CASSGGHGSRFYEQYF. CDR3 sequence (DNA): TGTGCCAGCAGTGGAGGACACGGGAGTAGGTTCTACGAGCAGTACTTC.

V usage is TRBV2 and J usage is TRBJ2-6, with D possibly called TRBD1 or TRBD2 (5 bases each). Germline V gene lookup returns CDR1 SNHLY and CDR2 FYNNEI. The CDR3 extends over 17 amino acids. V was shortened by 6 bases and J by 0 bases, with 15 bases between the two germline ends. The CDR3 DNA sequence: TGTGCCAGCAGCCAAAGCGGACAACTCTCTGGGGCCAACGTCCTGACTTTC. Translated: CASSQSGQLSGANVLTF.

The chain has TRBV7-2 and TRBJ2-5, with 8 bases fitting TRBD2. The J call may not be correct, given that the DNA end is closer to TRBJ2-7. Germline lookup yields CDR1 SGHTA and CDR2 FQGNSA. The CDR3 contains 15 residues. The chain's CDR3 is CASTSRGGGLYEQYF. The CDR3 DNA reads as TGTGCCAGCACCTCACGGGGGGGAGGCTTGTACGAGCAGTACTTC.

The J gene is TRBJ1-2, the V gene TRBV6-1; D is unclear. Deletions cut 6 bases from V and 8 bases from J, with 13 bases between. CDR3 size: 12 residues. In germline, CDR1 is MNHNS, CDR2 SASEGT. The CDR3 DNA is TGTGCCAGCAGAAAGCTTGAGGAAGGCTACACCTTC. Its translation: CASRKLEEGYTF.

The V gene is TRBV5-6, the J gene TRBJ1-2; D is uncertain. Germline CDR1 and CDR2: SGHDT and YYEEEE. V lost 4 bases and J lost 13, with 14 bases in between. The CDR3 is 11 amino acids. The CDR3 loop reads CASSVSAARTF. Here the CDR3 DNA reads TGTGCCAGCAGCGTTTCCGCGGCTCGCACCTTC.